The source of this T cell receptor beta chain is a study of shared clonotypes between healthy human individuals. Study results and limitations: An anticipated effect of sequencing depth on clonotype sharing among donors was recognized. Naive subsets tended to show greater estimated richness than memory subsets.

Recent vaccinations or acute infections were absent in the healthy HIV-negative adult donors. Details on this clone: The antigen remains unidentified.

CDR3 length: 14 residues. The germline CDR1 and CDR2 sequences are WSHSY and SAAADI. V was clipped by 7 bases and J by 1 base; unmatched bases: 3. Assay: immunoSEQ multiplex PCR; the TCRdb copy retains only in-frame clones and omits some. The table records some 1.4 million clones, 95% to 97% of them present only once. The sequenced sample was naive CD4+ T cells sorted from blood. Subset indicated: CD45RA+ positively selected. The rearrangement joins TRBV10-2 to TRBJ2-1, with 8 bases lining up with TRBD1. The TCR was taken from a man aged 25-45 years in good health. The CDR3 nucleotides read TGCGCCAGCATGGGACAGGAGTCCTACAATGAGCAGTTCTTC. Translation: CASMGQESYNEQFF.